Below are 27 T cell receptor beta chains sequenced from a single sample in a study of blood T cell repertoires in COVID-19. Assay used: immunoSEQ multiplex PCR; TCRdb lists only in-frame clones, some missing. The sample includes about 230,000 clones, over 80% seen only once; the top ten take 27%. The source material was peripheral blood. Source of these receptors: a middle-aged man with acute or convalescent COVID-19.

The chain carries TRBV3-1 (or the pseudogene TRBV3-2) and TRBJ1-1; possibly TRBD1 for D (6 bases). V was pared by 6 bases and J by 1 base, with 12 bases between. CDR1 is LGHDT, CDR2 YNNKEL, per germline (reference sequence). The CDR3 is made up of 14 amino acids. CDR3 nucleotides: TGTGCCAGCAGACCCGTGGACAGGAACACTGAAGCTTTCTTT. Translated, it gives CASRPVDRNTEAFF.

V is TRBV9 and J is TRBJ2-7; D unclear. Germline V gene sequence: CDR1 SGDLS, CDR2 YYNGEE. CDR3 length: 15 amino acids. Trimming left V 3 bases short and J 6 bases short, with 19 bases between. CDR3 in amino acids: CASSARSAGVTEQYF. In nucleotides, the CDR3 is TGTGCCAGCAGCGCAAGGTCTGCCGGAGTAACCGAGCAGTACTTC. Full variable domain (outside the CDR3, taken from reference TRBV9 and TRBJ2-7): DSGVTQTPKHLITATGQRVTLRCSPRSGDLSVYWYQQSLDQGLQFLIQYYNGEERAKGNILERFSAQQFPDLHSELNLSSLELGDSALYFCASSARSAGVTEQYFGPGTRLTVT.

Written as DNA, the CDR3 is TGCGCCAGCAGCGAATCCAGACAGACCGGGGAGCAGTACTTC. Amino acids: CASSESRQTGEQYF. This sequence joins TRBV5-1 and TRBJ2-7; D is perhaps TRBD1 (5 bases). The ends were cut back, 4 bases at V and 7 bases at J, with 18 bases in the middle. Germline CDR1 reads SGHRS; CDR2 reads YFSETQ. The CDR3 is 14 amino acids.

The chain links TRBV12-3 or TRBV12-4 to TRBJ1-1; D perhaps matches TRBD1 (5 bases). Trimming took off 3 bases at V and 2 bases at J, with 7 bases between the two ends. The CDR3 extends over 13 amino acids. The CDR3 is CASSFDRNTEAFF. The CDR3 DNA reads TGTGCCAGCAGTTTTGACAGAAACACTGAAGCTTTCTTT.

The rearrangement uses TRBV30 and TRBJ2-3; 12 positions agree with TRBD2. Germline V gene sequence: CDR1 GTSNPN, CDR2 SVGIG (reference sequence). The trim removed 5 bases at V and 3 bases at J, leaving 6 bases unmatched. The CDR3 has 15 amino acids. The CDR3 loop is CAWDGTSGLTDTQYF. CDR3 DNA: TGTGCCTGGGACGGGACTAGCGGGCTAACAGATACGCAGTATTTT. The entire variable domain, with the rest obtained from reference TRBV30 and TRBJ2-3, is as follows: SQTIHQWPATLVQPVGSPLSLECTVEGTSNPNLYWYRQAAGRGLQLLFYSVGIGQISSEVPQNLSASRPQDRQFILSSKKLLLSDSGFYLCAWDGTSGLTDTQYFGPGTRLTVL.

The chain joins TRBV19 to TRBJ1-4, with TRBD1 identical over 7 bases. The V gene's germline CDR1 is LNHDA and CDR2 SQIVND (reference sequence). The CDR3 is made up of 15 amino acids. J lost 4 bases, V lost 4 bases, and 6 bases had no gene match. In DNA form, the CDR3 reads TGTGCCAGTAGTAGGGACAGAAGATATAATGAAAAACTGTTTTTT. Encoded protein: CASSRDRRYNEKLFF. Supplemented by reference TRBV19 and TRBJ1-4, the full variable domain reads DGGITQSPKYLFRKEGQNVTLSCEQNLNHDAMYWYRQDPGQGLRLIYYSQIVNDFQKGDIAEGYSVSREKKESFPLTVTSAQKNPTAFYLCASSRDRRYNEKLFFGSGTQLSVL.

The chain employs TRBV2 and TRBJ1-1; TRBD1 matches 7 bases. V dropped 1 base and J dropped 4; count of bases not matched to a gene: 15. The CDR3 length is 18 residues. Germline loops: CDR1 SNHLY, CDR2 FYNNEI. The CDR3 loop is CASSEGLPGQSWATEAFF. DNA for the CDR3: TGTGCCAGCAGTGAAGGCCTTCCGGGACAGTCGTGGGCCACTGAAGCTTTCTTT. Full variable domain (rest looked up from reference TRBV2 and TRBJ1-1): EPEVTQTPSHQVTQMGQEVILRCVPISNHLYFYWYRQILGQKVEFLVSFYNNEISEKSEIFDDQFSVERPDGSNFTLKIRSTKLEDSAMYFCASSEGLPGQSWATEAFFGQGTRLTVV.

The genes are TRBV27 and TRBJ1-3; 8 positions match TRBD1. V dropped 8 bases and J dropped 2; count of bases not matched to a gene: 8. Looked up from germline, CDR1 is MNHEY and CDR2 is SMNVEV (reference sequence). This CDR3 comprises 15 residues. CDR3 amino acids: CASGYRGRAGNTIYF. The CDR3 DNA reads as TGTGCCAGCGGATACAGGGGGAGAGCTGGAAACACCATATATTTT.

This clone has only one observation. V is TRBV7-3 and J is TRBJ2-1; 9 bases fit TRBD2. V shed 5 bases, J shed 6 bases, and the junction held 5 bases outside the gene matches. This CDR3 spans 14 amino acids. Per the germline V gene, CDR1 is SGHTA and CDR2 is FQGTGA. Here the CDR3 reads CASSPGGRANEQFF. The CDR3 region has the DNA TGTGCCAGCAGCCCCGGCGGGAGGGCCAATGAGCAGTTCTTC.

The chain employs TRBV5-1 and TRBJ2-7, with 10 nucleotides matching TRBD2. From germline, CDR1 is SGHRS and CDR2 YFSETQ. With 0 bases clipped from V and 7 bases from J, the junction kept 7 bases outside the gene matches. The CDR3 runs to 15 residues. CDR3 nucleotides: TGCGCCAGCAGCTTGGCCCAGCGGGAGGGAAGGGAGCAGTACTTC. Protein product: CASSLAQREGREQYF.

As regards this clone: The junction does not match germline at one end; this may be a read error. V usage is TRBV18 and J usage is TRBJ1-1; D is unclear. Germline assignment: CDR1 KGHSH and CDR2 LQKENI. The CDR3 sequence is 15 residues long. This CDR3 is CASSPAGRTNTETFF. DNA for the CDR3: TGTGCCAGCTCACCCGCAGGTCGAACGAACACTGAAACTTTCTTT.

This chain links TRBV27 with TRBJ2-7; TRBD2 aligns across 9 bases. V dropped 6 bases and J dropped 2; count of bases not matched to a gene: 5. In germline, CDR1 is MNHEY, CDR2 SMNVEV (reference sequence). The CDR3 loop spans 14 amino acids. CDR3 sequence: CASRPGLATYEQYF. Here the CDR3 DNA reads TGTGCCAGCAGACCGGGACTAGCAACCTACGAGCAGTACTTC.

The chain has TRBV9 and TRBJ2-1, with 9 positions matching TRBD2. The germline V gene has CDR1 SGDLS and CDR2 YYNGEE. The CDR3 spans 16 residues. The trim removed 4 bases at V and 8 bases at J, leaving 13 bases unmatched. The CDR3 reads CASSPFGGRALDEQFF. For the CDR3, the DNA is TGTGCCAGCAGCCCCTTTGGCGGGAGGGCCTTAGATGAGCAGTTCTTC.

The V and J genes are TRBV12-3 or TRBV12-4 and TRBJ2-5; no firm D call. Trimming pared 10 bases from V and 3 bases from J, leaving 9 bases between. The CDR3 length is 11 residues. CDR3 loop: CATQFEETQYF. DNA of the CDR3: TGTGCCACCCAATTTGAAGAGACCCAGTACTTC.

This clone showed up just a few times. This chain connects TRBV19 to TRBJ2-7; possibly TRBD2 for D (5 bases). V gave up 1 base and J gave up 2 bases, with 15 bases separating them. This CDR3 contains 16 residues. The germline V gene has CDR1 LNHDA and CDR2 SQIVND (reference sequence). The CDR3 sequence: CASSIGYGGRTYEQYF. DNA of the CDR3: TGTGCCAGTAGTATAGGGTATGGAGGCCGAACCTACGAGCAGTACTTC. Combining the CDR3 with reference TRBV19 and TRBJ2-7 gives the whole variable domain DGGITQSPKYLFRKEGQNVTLSCEQNLNHDAMYWYRQDPGQGLRLIYYSQIVNDFQKGDIAEGYSVSREKKESFPLTVTSAQKNPTAFYLCASSIGYGGRTYEQYFGPGTRLTVT.

The V call is TRBV28, the J call TRBJ1-1; D uncertain. CDR3 length equals 13 residues. Germline V gene lookup returns CDR1 MDHEN and CDR2 SYDVKM. V lost 3 bases and J 0 bases, leaving 5 bases between the germline ends. The DNA for the CDR3 is TGTGCCAGCAGTTTCCAGTTGAACACTGAAGCTTTCTTT. Translated, it gives CASSFQLNTEAFF.

The chain couples TRBV29-1 to TRBJ2-3, with 14 bases aligning to TRBD2. Germline assignment: CDR1 SQVTM and CDR2 ANQGSEA. CDR3 size: 16 residues. The V and J ends lost 6 bases and 2 bases, in that order; junction bases with no gene match: 7. CDR3 sequence reads: CSVAGLAGALTDTQYF. CDR3 bases: TGCAGCGTCGCGGGACTAGCGGGAGCGCTCACAGATACGCAGTATTTT.

The chain employs TRBV7-3 and TRBJ2-2, with TRBD2 as a possible D gene (6 bases). This CDR3 contains 16 residues. V was clipped by 4 bases and J by 4 bases, with 16 bases between them. Per the germline V gene, CDR1 is SGHTA and CDR2 is FQGTGA. The chain's CDR3 is CASSSQSGAGTGELFF. CDR3 DNA: TGTGCCAGCAGCTCTCAAAGCGGAGCGGGCACCGGGGAGCTGTTTTTT.

The V and J genes are TRBV29-1 and TRBJ1-2, with D possibly TRBD1 on 5 matching bases. The germline gives CDR1 SQVTM, CDR2 ANQGSEA. This CDR3 spans 14 amino acids. Trimming shortened V by 7 bases and J by 6 bases, and 21 bases separated the two germline ends. The CDR3 region has the DNA TGCAGCGCCGCCCCGGGGGGGGAAGGCCATGGCTACACCTTC. This gives the protein CSAAPGGEGHGYTF.

The V gene is TRBV3-1 (or the pseudogene TRBV3-2), the J gene TRBJ1-4, with D possibly TRBD1 on 6 matching bases. Trimming removed 8 bases at V and 3 bases at J, with 13 bases between. The CDR3 covers 14 residues. The germline CDR1 and CDR2 sequences are LGHDT and YNNKEL (reference sequence). The CDR3 sequence: CASSRGVPNEKLFF. The CDR3 DNA reads as TGTGCCAGCTCCAGGGGAGTCCCTAATGAAAAACTGTTTTTT.

The chain links TRBV19 to TRBJ2-1; possible D gene TRBD2, 6 bases. Per germline, CDR1 LNHDA and CDR2 SQIVND (reference sequence). The V and J ends lost 4 bases and 9 bases respectively, with 22 bases between them. This CDR3 is built from 16 residues. In DNA, the CDR3 is TGTGCCAGTAGTAACAAAGCGGAGCCGGGGGTAAGTGAGCAGTTCTTC. This sequence encodes CASSNKAEPGVSEQFF.

The gene calls are TRBV7-9 and TRBJ2-5; D is possibly TRBD1 (6 bases). The CDR3 covers 15 residues. Germline V gene data show CDR1 as SEHNR and CDR2 as FQNEAQ (reference sequence). Trimming took 5 bases from V and 5 from J, leaving 18 bases between them. In DNA, the CDR3 is TGTGCCAGCAGCCCTAGTGGGGGCAGGGTGGAGACCCAGTACTTC. It is translated as CASSPSGGRVETQYF.

The chain joins TRBV6-5 to TRBJ2-2; 11 bases are shared with TRBD1. The ends lost 8 bases at V and 5 bases at J; junction bases unmatched: 7. This CDR3 spans 15 amino acids. Germline V lookup: CDR1 MNHEY, CDR2 SVGAGI. Here the CDR3 DNA reads TGTGCCAGCCTCCCGGACAGGGGGCGAACCGGGGAGCTGTTTTTT. Its protein is CASLPDRGRTGELFF.

The chain has TRBV6-5 and TRBJ1-2; no definite D call. Trimming removed 10 bases from V and 0 bases from J, with 9 bases in between. This CDR3 spans 12 amino acids. Germline V gives CDR1 MNHEY, CDR2 SVGAGI. The CDR3 is CAIRSSNYGYTF. CDR3 bases: TGTGCCATCAGGAGCTCTAACTATGGCTACACCTTC.

This clone was observed a handful of times. The chain links TRBV4-1 to TRBJ2-7; unclear D gene. V lost 1 base and J lost 1, with 8 bases in between. The CDR3 length is 14 residues. Germline values: CDR1 MGHRA, CDR2 YSYEKL. Here the CDR3 reads CASSQGADSYEQYF. The CDR3 DNA reads TGCGCCAGCAGCCAAGGGGCCGATTCCTACGAGCAGTACTTC.

The rearrangement links TRBV7-8 to TRBJ2-5, with D possibly matching TRBD2 (5 bases). With 5 bases removed from V and 5 bases from J, the gap between germline ends came to 12 bases. This CDR3 region has 13 residues. Germline V gene lookup returns CDR1 SGHVS and CDR2 FQNEAQ. The chain's CDR3 is CASSPSGYETQYF. DNA of the CDR3: TGTGCCAGCAGCCCATCGGGGTACGAGACCCAGTACTTC. Combining the CDR3 with reference TRBV7-8 and TRBJ2-5 gives the whole variable domain GAGVSQSPRYKVAKRGQDVALRCDPISGHVSLFWYQQALGQGPEFLTYFQNEAQLDKSGLPSDRFFAERPEGSVSTLKIQRTQQEDSAVYLCASSPSGYETQYFGPGTRLLVL.

On this clone: Other nucleotide sequences in the sample specify the same CDR3. The chain combines TRBV24-1 with TRBJ2-1; TRBD1 matches at 8 bases. Germline V gene sequence: CDR1 KGHDR, CDR2 SFDVKD. This CDR3 is 16 amino acids long. V lost 3 bases and J lost 0; bases outside the gene matches: 3. CDR3 residues: CATSDRTGSSYNEQFF. Here the CDR3 DNA reads TGTGCCACCAGTGATAGGACAGGGAGCTCCTACAATGAGCAGTTCTTC.